This T cell receptor (beta chain) was obtained from a study of CD8 T cells in ankylosing spondylitis. Overall study findings and caveats: Prior work had noted some motif variants in reactive arthritis blood and synovial fluid. For ankylosing spondylitis blood, a TCR beta motif of seven to nine highly homologous variants appeared characteristic. Clones linked to disease, bearing a CD8+ phenotype, were relatively rare in peripheral blood. Reportedly, matched ankylosing spondylitis synovial fluid was significantly enriched for disease-linked clones.

Per the germline V gene, CDR1 is SNHLY and CDR2 is FYNNEI. Trimming took off 2 bases at V and 6 bases at J, with 14 bases between the two ends. The CDR3 length is 14 residues. Making the TCR beta libraries involved quantitative 5'-RACE with molecular barcodes. TCRdb passed the 5' RACE reads through MiXCR, listing each CDR3 protein once. The data contain about 750,000 distinct CDR3 sequences, roughly 19% of them singletons. This clonotype was picked up a small number of times. Antigen unknown. The sequenced material came from blood, either unsorted or a sorted T cell fraction (not recorded which). J is TRBJ2-7 and V is TRBV2; D possibly corresponds to TRBD2 (5 bases). The source is a male donor with ankylosing spondylitis. CDR3: CASSELDTLAEQYF. Here the CDR3 DNA reads TGTGCCAGCAGTGAACTCGACACCCTAGCCGAGCAGTACTTC. Using reference TRBV2 and TRBJ2-7 for the parts outside the CDR3, the full variable domain is EPEVTQTPSHQVTQMGQEVILRCVPISNHLYFYWYRQILGQKVEFLVSFYNNEISEKSEIFDDQFSVERPDGSNFTLKIRSTKLEDSAMYFCASSELDTLAEQYFGPGTRLTVT.